These 14 T cell receptor beta chains came from one sample sequenced in a study of cytomegalovirus exposure and HLA in healthy donors. Amplification used 60 Vbeta primers and 13 Jbeta primers. Clones were read by immunoSEQ multiplex PCR, and TCRdb kept only the in-frame ones, dropping some. This table has roughly 150,000 clones, roughly 70% appearing once. Source material: PBMCs. The receptors were sampled from a male donor in good health and CMV-seronegative.

The J gene is TRBJ2-5, the V gene TRBV28, with D hard to call. The germline V and J ends were trimmed by 6 bases and 5 bases, with 10 bases remaining between them. The CDR3 spans 12 residues. Germline assignment: CDR1 MDHEN and CDR2 SYDVKM. CDR3 loop: CASRQTQETQYF. CDR3 nucleotide sequence: TGTGCCAGCAGACAAACACAGGAGACCCAGTACTTC.

The V gene is TRBV10-3, the J gene TRBJ2-7; D unresolved. From germline, CDR1 is ENHRY and CDR2 SYGVKD. The CDR3 extends over 12 amino acids. The V gene lost 6 bases and the J gene lost 1 base, with 7 bases spanning the gap. Here the CDR3 reads CAIRAWSYEQYF. In DNA form, the CDR3 reads TGTGCCATCAGAGCTTGGTCCTACGAGCAGTACTTC.

The CDR3 reads CASSPTSGSGQTQYF. The CDR3 DNA is TGTGCCAGCAGCCCTACTAGCGGGAGCGGGCAGACCCAGTACTTC. The chain carries TRBV2 and TRBJ2-5; 11 positions match TRBD2. Germline CDR1 is SNHLY and CDR2 is FYNNEI. V gave up 6 bases and J gave up 6 bases; unmatched junction bases: 9. This CDR3 is 15 amino acids long. The full variable domain, in which reference TRBV2 and TRBJ2-5 provide the parts outside the CDR3, is EPEVTQTPSHQVTQMGQEVILRCVPISNHLYFYWYRQILGQKVEFLVSFYNNEISEKSEIFDDQFSVERPDGSNFTLKIRSTKLEDSAMYFCASSPTSGSGQTQYFGPGTRLLVL.

Remarks on this clone: The same CDR3 is also encoded by other DNA sequences in this sample. The chain joins TRBV28 to TRBJ2-2; D is unclear. The CDR3 length is 14 residues. Germline V lookup: CDR1 MDHEN, CDR2 SYDVKM. The germline V and J ends were trimmed by 5 bases and 1 base, with 8 bases remaining between them. The DNA for the CDR3 is TGTGCCAGCAGTCCGCCGGGGAACACCGGGGAGCTGTTTTTT. Translated: CASSPPGNTGELFF. Complete variable domain (other parts from reference TRBV28 and TRBJ2-2): DVKVTQSSRYLVKRTGEKVFLECVQDMDHENMFWYRQDPGLGLRLIYFSYDVKMKEKGDIPEGYSVSREKKERFSLILESASTNQTSMYLCASSPPGNTGELFFGEGSRLTVL.

V is TRBV29-1 and J is TRBJ2-1; 10 positions agree with TRBD2. The CDR3 contains 14 residues. After removal of 4 bases from V and 7 bases from J, the junction contained 7 bases not matched to a gene. Germline CDR1 SQVTM, CDR2 ANQGSEA. The CDR3 sequence: CSVVRAGGSNEQFF. In DNA form, the CDR3 reads TGCAGCGTTGTTCGAGCGGGAGGGTCGAATGAGCAGTTCTTC.

The J gene is TRBJ2-1, the V gene TRBV29-1, with 7 positions matching TRBD1. The CDR3 sequence is 12 residues long. J lost 7 bases, V lost 4 bases, and 4 bases had no gene match. The germline V gene encodes CDR1 SQVTM and CDR2 ANQGSEA. As DNA, the CDR3 is TGCAGCGTTGGTAAGGGGGCAAATGAGCAGTTCTTC. This codes for CSVGKGANEQFF.

J is TRBJ1-1 and V is TRBV28, with a tentative D call TRBD1 (6 bases). V was cut by 6 bases and J by 10 bases, with 15 bases left in between. Germline CDR1 and CDR2: MDHEN and SYDVKM. The CDR3 is made up of 12 amino acids. DNA for the CDR3: TGTGCCAGCAGCCTGCAGGGGCCCGGAGCTTTCTTT. Translating gives CASSLQGPGAFF.

The chain employs TRBV19 and TRBJ1-1; TRBD1 is a possible D gene (5 bases). CDR3 length: 17 amino acids. Germline V CDR1 and CDR2: LNHDA, SQIVND (reference sequence). Trimming cost V 5 bases and J 8 bases, with 27 bases left between them. The CDR3 DNA reads TGTGCCAGTAGTCTCACCCGAGGAGGGGATCGGTCCTACGAAGCTTTCTTT. It is translated as CASSLTRGGDRSYEAFF.

This clone was counted only a few times. The rearrangement joins TRBV9 to TRBJ2-1; maybe TRBD2 (7 bases). In germline, CDR1 is SGDLS, CDR2 YYNGEE. V dropped 0 bases and J dropped 4 bases, with 14 bases sitting between them. This CDR3 has 16 residues. The CDR3 loop reads CASSVAGRGAYNEQFF. The CDR3 nucleotides read TGTGCCAGCAGCGTAGCTGGGAGGGGGGCTTACAATGAGCAGTTCTTC.

The rearrangement uses TRBV25-1 and TRBJ2-7; 11 bases fit TRBD1. CDR1 MGHDK and CDR2 SYGVNS come from the germline V gene. This CDR3 spans 15 amino acids. V was pared by 3 bases and J by 2 bases, with 3 bases of the junction left unmatched. CDR3 nucleotides: TGTGCCAGCAGTGACCCGGGACAGGGGGCCTACGAGCAGTACTTC. The encoded protein is CASSDPGQGAYEQYF.

This clone has more than one count but fewer than ten. The chain joins TRBV18 to TRBJ1-4; D unresolved. CDR3 length equals 13 residues. CDR1 and CDR2 from the germline V gene are KGHSH and LQKENI. The germline V and J ends were trimmed by 1 base and 5 bases, with 5 bases remaining between them. The CDR3: CASSPLGNEKLFF. The CDR3, as DNA: TGTGCCAGCTCACCACTCGGGAATGAAAAACTGTTTTTT.

This chain connects TRBV2 to TRBJ2-1; possibly TRBD2 for D (5 bases). CDR1 is SNHLY and CDR2 is FYNNEI in the germline V gene. This CDR3 has 17 residues. Trimming removed 5 bases from V and 2 bases from J, with 19 bases in between. The CDR3 sequence: CASSYRRELSAYNEQFF. DNA of the CDR3: TGTGCCAGCAGTTATCGAAGGGAGTTAAGCGCCTACAATGAGCAGTTCTTC. Filled out from reference TRBV2 and TRBJ2-1, the complete variable domain reads EPEVTQTPSHQVTQMGQEVILRCVPISNHLYFYWYRQILGQKVEFLVSFYNNEISEKSEIFDDQFSVERPDGSNFTLKIRSTKLEDSAMYFCASSYRRELSAYNEQFFGPGTRLTVL.

The genes are TRBV5-6 and TRBJ2-2; the D gene is possibly TRBD1 (5 bases). This CDR3 comprises 13 residues. Germline V gene sequence: CDR1 SGHDT, CDR2 YYEEEE. V lost 3 bases and J 8 bases, leaving 11 bases between the germline ends. The CDR3 nucleotides read TGTGCCAGCAGCTCCGACAGTGGAGGGGAGCTGTTTTTT. It specifies CASSSDSGGELFF.

The chain joins TRBV7-9 to TRBJ2-1; 9 nucleotides align to TRBD2. V lost 5 bases to trimming and J lost 6 bases; unmatched junction nucleotides: 8. The length of the CDR3 is 15 residues. Per the germline V gene, CDR1 is SEHNR and CDR2 is FQNEAQ (reference sequence). CDR3 sequence (DNA): TGTGCCAGCAGCCAAATAGCGGGGGTATCCAATGAGCAGTTCTTC. Protein product: CASSQIAGVSNEQFF.